This T cell receptor beta chain was recovered during a study of T cells in Graves' hyperthyroidism and ophthalmopathy. Only a few counts were recorded for this clonotype. TCR beta CDR3 regions were amplified from RNA. HTBI primers were employed in a first-round RT-PCR of the TCR CDR3. TCRdb re-called the multiplex PCR reads with MiXCR, one entry per CDR3 protein. The sample contains roughly 800,000 distinct CDR3 sequences, around 38% of which appear only once. Exclusion of patients followed from uncontrolled infection, other autoimmune disease, pregnancy or lactation. Clinical symptoms, serum thyroxine and TRAb, thyroid ultrasound and orbital computed tomography together formed the diagnostic basis. The TCR originated in a man in his late teens or twenties with Graves' hyperthyroidism. The sequenced material came from blood.

The CDR3 coding sequence is TGTGCCAGCAGCCCCCCTTCTCGGGGGGCAGGTGAGACCCAGTACTTC. It encodes CASSPPSRGAGETQYF. The chain recombines TRBV7-2 with TRBJ2-5; D is possibly TRBD2 (7 bases). The V gene's germline CDR1 is SGHTA and CDR2 FQGNSA. This CDR3 contains 16 residues. V was pared by 5 bases and J by 5 bases, with 21 bases between.